What follows are 28 T cell receptor beta chains derived from one specimen sequenced in a study of blood T cell repertoires in COVID-19. Clones were read by immunoSEQ multiplex PCR, and TCRdb kept only the in-frame ones, dropping some. The sample includes some 200,000 clones, 84% of them seen just once. Sequenced material: peripheral blood. These receptors were collected from a woman between 45 and 65 years old with active or convalescent COVID-19.

The count of this clone is one. The genes are TRBV7-9 and TRBJ2-7; D is uncertain. CDR1 is SEHNR and CDR2 is FQNEAQ in the germline V gene (reference sequence). The CDR3 totals 12 residues. Trimming shortened V by 4 bases and J by 3 bases, and 7 bases separated the two germline ends. CDR3 DNA sequence: TGTGCCAGCAGCTCAGAATTCTACGAGCAGTACTTC. This gives the protein CASSSEFYEQYF. Filled out from reference TRBV7-9 and TRBJ2-7, the complete variable domain reads DTGVSQNPRHKITKRGQNVTFRCDPISEHNRLYWYRQTLGQGPEFLTYFQNEAQLEKSRLLSDRFSAERPKGSFSTLEIQRTEQGDSAMYLCASSSEFYEQYFGPGTRLTVT.

The chain couples TRBV12-5 to TRBJ1-2; a possible D gene is TRBD1 (5 bases). Germline V gene data show CDR1 as LGHNT and CDR2 as FRNRAP. Between the trimmed V and J ends, which lost 6 bases and 0 bases, there was a span of 11 bases. The CDR3 totals 14 residues. For the CDR3, the DNA is TGTGCTAGTGGCACAGGTACTACTAACTATGGCTACACCTTC. Its protein product is CASGTGTTNYGYTF. Full variable domain (outside the CDR3, taken from reference TRBV12-5 and TRBJ1-2): DARVTQTPRHKVTEMGQEVTMRCQPILGHNTVFWYRQTMMQGLELLAYFRNRAPLDDSGMPKDRFSAEMPDATLATLKIQPSEPRDSAVYFCASGTGTTNYGYTFGSGTRLTVV.

The V call is TRBV24-1, the J call TRBJ1-6, with unresolved D. CDR1 is KGHDR, CDR2 SFDVKD, per germline. The CDR3 contains 12 residues. The V gene lost 6 bases and the J gene lost 10 bases, with 9 bases spanning the gap. This CDR3 reads CATSTEKSPLHF. In DNA form, the CDR3 reads TGTGCCACCAGTACTGAGAAATCACCCCTCCACTTT.

The chain combines TRBV9 with TRBJ2-7; perhaps TRBD1 as D (6 bases). This CDR3 spans 14 amino acids. Deletions cut 0 bases from V and 5 bases from J, with 12 bases between. Germline V gene lookup returns CDR1 SGDLS and CDR2 YYNGEE. The CDR3 reads CASSVGQEVNEQYF. CDR3 bases: TGTGCCAGCAGCGTAGGACAGGAGGTCAACGAGCAGTACTTC.

V and J are TRBV23-1 and TRBJ2-7; tentatively, D is TRBD2 (6 bases). TRBV23-1 carries the ORF label, with uncertain function. CDR3 length: 13 amino acids. Trimming cost V 3 bases and J 3 bases, with 9 bases left between them. The CDR3 loop is CASSHLRGYEQYF. CDR3 bases: TGCGCCAGCAGTCACCTGCGGGGCTACGAGCAGTACTTC.

The chain carries TRBV6-5 and TRBJ1-3, with D uncertain. CDR3 length: 15 amino acids. The V gene lost 7 bases and the J gene lost 1 base, with 14 bases spanning the gap. Germline CDR1 and CDR2: MNHEY and SVGAGI. CDR3 amino acids: CASTAEPASGNTIYF. CDR3 in DNA: TGTGCCAGCACGGCGGAGCCGGCATCTGGAAACACCATATATTTT.

The chain combines TRBV5-4 with TRBJ2-3; 8 positions agree with TRBD1. Germline assignment: CDR1 SGHNT and CDR2 YYREEE (reference sequence). V shed 4 bases, J shed 4 bases, and the junction held 2 bases outside the gene matches. The CDR3 contains 13 residues. The CDR3 DNA follows: TGTGCCAGCAGCACACAGGGGGCAGATACGCAGTATTTT. Residues: CASSTQGADTQYF.

The gene calls are TRBV2 and TRBJ1-4; D gene unclear. CDR1 and CDR2 (germline): SNHLY, FYNNEI. With 6 bases removed from V and 7 bases from J, the gap between germline ends came to 15 bases. The CDR3 has 14 amino acids. The CDR3 nucleotides read TGTGCCAGCAGAGAAAGGGCGGCGGGTGAAAAACTGTTTTTT. Residues: CASRERAAGEKLFF.

In DNA, the CDR3 is TGTGCCAGCAGTGCCGGGACAGGCCCCACTGAAGCTTTCTTT. It encodes CASSAGTGPTEAFF. The genes are TRBV27 and TRBJ1-1; 8 bases agree with TRBD1. The CDR3 covers 14 residues. With V trimmed by 5 bases and J by 4 bases, 6 bases remained unmatched. Germline values: CDR1 MNHEY, CDR2 SMNVEV (reference sequence).

This chain uses TRBV9 with TRBJ2-3; TRBD1 matches 12 bases. The CDR3 runs to 16 residues. Trimming at V came to 4 bases and at J to 3 bases, leaving 6 bases not matched to a gene. Germline values: CDR1 SGDLS, CDR2 YYNGEE. CDR3 sequence: CASSQWDRGRTDTQYF. CDR3 nucleotide sequence: TGTGCCAGCAGCCAATGGGACAGGGGGCGAACAGATACGCAGTATTTT.

This chain connects TRBV28 to TRBJ2-7, with TRBD1 as a possible D gene (6 bases). Trimming took off 4 bases at V and 1 base at J, with 11 bases between the two ends. CDR1 MDHEN and CDR2 SYDVKM come from the germline V gene. The CDR3 totals 14 residues. CDR3 DNA: TGTGCCAGCAGTTCCCGGACAGATTCCTACGAGCAGTACGTC. Its protein is CASSSRTDSYEQYV.

This clone occurred a few times. The V call is TRBV5-4, the J call TRBJ1-2, with D maybe TRBD1 (6 bases). Germline CDR1 reads SGHNT; CDR2 reads YYREEE (reference sequence). Trimming took off 0 bases at V and 2 bases at J, with 14 bases between the two ends. CDR3 size: 16 residues. Here the CDR3 DNA reads TGTGCCAGCAGCTTGGGGCCAGGGGTTACCAACTATGGCTACACCTTC. Amino acid sequence: CASSLGPGVTNYGYTF.

This chain connects TRBV29-1 to TRBJ1-1; unclear D gene. The CDR3 is 11 residues long. Per the germline V gene, CDR1 is SQVTM and CDR2 is ANQGSEA. V gave up 5 bases and J gave up 6 bases, with 10 bases separating them. In nucleotides, the CDR3 is TGCAGCGTTCCCGCGGGCGCTGAAGCTTTCTTT. It specifies CSVPAGAEAFF.

The V call is TRBV5-1, the J call TRBJ2-2; D uncertain. V lost 3 bases, J lost 2 bases, and 8 bases lay in between. The CDR3 sequence is 14 residues long. Germline V gene data show CDR1 as SGHRS and CDR2 as YFSETQ. The CDR3 loop is CASSSVGNTGELFF. DNA for the CDR3: TGCGCCAGCAGCTCGGTCGGTAACACCGGGGAGCTGTTTTTT.

This chain uses TRBV12-3 or TRBV12-4 with TRBJ1-1, with D maybe TRBD1 (5 bases). CDR3 length equals 12 residues. V dropped 1 base and J dropped 11 bases, with 11 bases sitting between them. CDR3 nucleotides: TGTGCCAGCAGTTTAGGGCTTGGGACTGCTTTCTTT. This gives the protein CASSLGLGTAFF.

J is TRBJ1-3 and V is TRBV11-1; 7 bases fit TRBD1. The V gene end was trimmed by 5 bases and the J gene end by 0 bases; junction bases not matched to a gene: 7. This CDR3 region has 16 residues. The germline CDR1 and CDR2 sequences are SGHAT and FQDESV (reference sequence). The CDR3 is CASSASRDSSGNTIYF. The DNA of the CDR3 is TGTGCCAGCAGCGCATCACGGGACAGCTCTGGAAACACCATATATTTT. The full variable domain, rest sourced from reference TRBV11-1 and TRBJ1-3, is EAEVAQSPRYKITEKSQAVAFWCDPISGHATLYWYRQILGQGPELLVQFQDESVVDDSQLPKDRFSAERLKGVDSTLKIQPAELGDSAMYLCASSASRDSSGNTIYFGEGSWLTVV.

Comments on this clone: The junction differs from germline at one of its ends, possibly a read error. The chain combines TRBV5-1 with TRBJ2-3; D might be TRBD1 (8 bases). Germline assignment: CDR1 SGHRS and CDR2 YFSETQ. The CDR3 contains 16 residues. The CDR3 bases are TGCGCCCGCAGCTGGGGGGGACAGGAAGGGGCAGATACGCAGTATTTT. Translating it yields CARSWGGQEGADTQYF.

This chain links TRBV19 with TRBJ1-2; D not certain. The CDR3 is 15 amino acids. Trimming cost V 0 bases and J 4 bases, with 12 bases left between them. Looked up from germline, CDR1 is LNHDA and CDR2 is SQIVND (reference sequence). CDR3 residues: CASSIDLGLGYGYTF. The CDR3 DNA reads TGTGCCAGTAGTATAGATCTCGGGTTAGGCTATGGCTACACCTTC.

Only a few counts were recorded for this clone. V is TRBV9 and J is TRBJ2-1, with 13 nucleotides matching TRBD2. Germline CDR1 is SGDLS and CDR2 is YYNGEE. The length of the CDR3 is 16 residues. J lost 3 bases, V lost 4 bases, and 4 bases had no gene match. The CDR3 spells CASSRTSGSGYNEQFF. CDR3 DNA sequence: TGTGCCAGCAGCCGGACTAGCGGGAGTGGCTACAATGAGCAGTTCTTC.

This clone was counted once. The chain joins TRBV2 to TRBJ1-2; no firm D call. The CDR3 is made up of 17 amino acids. The V gene's germline CDR1 is SNHLY and CDR2 FYNNEI. The V end lost 7 bases, the J end lost 3 bases, and 24 bases lay between the germline ends. The CDR3 sequence is CASTQAGFQAGYYGYTF. Here the CDR3 DNA reads TGTGCCAGCACCCAAGCGGGCTTCCAGGCCGGGTACTATGGCTACACCTTC. The full variable domain, with the rest looked up from reference TRBV2 and TRBJ1-2, is EPEVTQTPSHQVTQMGQEVILRCVPISNHLYFYWYRQILGQKVEFLVSFYNNEISEKSEIFDDQFSVERPDGSNFTLKIRSTKLEDSAMYFCASTQAGFQAGYYGYTFGSGTRLTVV.

This chain links TRBV28 with TRBJ1-5; unclear D gene. Germline CDR1 MDHEN, CDR2 SYDVKM. V was trimmed by 1 base and J by 2 bases, leaving 6 bases between them. The CDR3 is made up of 14 amino acids. The DNA of the CDR3 is TGTGCCAGCAGTTTATCACCGGGCAATCAGCCCCAGCATTTT. It is translated as CASSLSPGNQPQHF.

The chain uses TRBV19 and TRBJ1-5; maybe TRBD1 (6 bases). The CDR3 totals 14 residues. Per germline, CDR1 LNHDA and CDR2 SQIVND (reference sequence). V lost 3 bases and J lost 6, with 12 bases in between. CDR3 sequence: CASSMGGQGQPQHF. CDR3 sequence (DNA): TGTGCCAGTAGTATGGGGGGGCAGGGTCAGCCCCAGCATTTT.

The rearrangement joins TRBV9 to TRBJ2-1; no clear D gene. V lost 0 bases and J lost 0, with 7 bases in between. CDR1 is SGDLS, CDR2 YYNGEE, per germline. There are 15 residues in the CDR3. In nucleotides, the CDR3 is TGTGCCAGCAGCGTAGGAGAAATCTCCTACAATGAGCAGTTCTTC. It is translated as CASSVGEISYNEQFF.

The CDR3 sequence: CASRLHGAWDRKHYEQYV. In DNA, the CDR3 is TGTGCAAGTCGCCTCCATGGCGCGTGGGACAGGAAACACTACGAGCAGTACGTC. The J gene is TRBJ2-7, the V gene TRBV12-2; no check of the table's D call, TRBD1, against the DNA was made. TRBV12-2 represents a pseudogene. CDR3 length equals 18 residues.

The chain uses TRBV5-1 and TRBJ1-6; D gene ambiguous. CDR3 length equals 13 residues. The V end was cut by 6 bases, the J end by 5 bases, with 9 bases between. Germline loops: CDR1 SGHRS, CDR2 YFSETQ. This CDR3 is CASTTADNSPLHF. CDR3 DNA: TGCGCCAGCACCACCGCGGATAATTCACCCCTCCACTTT. Full variable domain (outside the CDR3, taken from reference TRBV5-1 and TRBJ1-6): KAGVTQTPRYLIKTRGQQVTLSCSPISGHRSVSWYQQTPGQGLQFLFEYFSETQRNKGNFPGRFSGRQFSNSRSEMNVSTLELGDSALYLCASTTADNSPLHFGNGTRLTVT.

This chain joins TRBV6-6 and TRBJ1-1; the D is unclear. V shed 1 base and J shed 3 bases, with 6 bases lying between them. This CDR3 spans 13 amino acids. The V gene's germline CDR1 is MNHNY and CDR2 SVGAGI (reference sequence). The DNA for the CDR3 is TGTGCCAGCAGTTACTATGAGGACACTGAAGCTTTCTTT. Translated: CASSYYEDTEAFF.

The chain combines TRBV12-3 or TRBV12-4 with TRBJ1-2, with no clear D. This CDR3 spans 13 amino acids. Trimming cost V 5 bases and J 4 bases, with 11 bases left between them. In DNA form, the CDR3 reads TGTGCCAGCAGTCGAGAGGGCTTCTATGGCTACACCTTC. Amino acid sequence: CASSREGFYGYTF.

The chain links TRBV27 to TRBJ1-1, with D maybe TRBD1 (6 bases). This CDR3 has 14 residues. V lost 4 bases to trimming and J lost 4 bases, with 13 bases between them. Germline loops: CDR1 MNHEY, CDR2 SMNVEV (reference sequence). The DNA of the CDR3 is TGTGCCAGCAGTTCCCTGTTCAGGGGCACTGAAGCTTTCTTT. Its translation is CASSSLFRGTEAFF.